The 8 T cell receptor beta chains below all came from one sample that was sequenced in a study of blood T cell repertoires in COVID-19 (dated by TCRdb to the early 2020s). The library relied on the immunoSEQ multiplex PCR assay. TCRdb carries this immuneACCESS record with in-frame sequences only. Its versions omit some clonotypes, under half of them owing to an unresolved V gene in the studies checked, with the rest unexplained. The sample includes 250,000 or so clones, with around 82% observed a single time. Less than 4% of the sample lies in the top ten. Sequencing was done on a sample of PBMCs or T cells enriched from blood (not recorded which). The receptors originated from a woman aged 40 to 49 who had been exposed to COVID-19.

The CDR3: CASSPGRSDQPQHF. In DNA, the CDR3 is TGTGCCAGCTCACCTGGAAGGAGTGACCAGCCCCAGCATTTT. The chain combines TRBV18 with TRBJ1-5; D unclear. The CDR3 spans 14 residues. Between the trimmed V and J ends, which lost 3 bases and 7 bases, there was a span of 13 bases. Germline values: CDR1 KGHSH, CDR2 LQKENI.

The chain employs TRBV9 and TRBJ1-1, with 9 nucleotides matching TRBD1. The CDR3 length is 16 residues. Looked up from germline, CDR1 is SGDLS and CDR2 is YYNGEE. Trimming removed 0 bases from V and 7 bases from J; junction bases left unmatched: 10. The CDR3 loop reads CASSVERGQGFGEAFF. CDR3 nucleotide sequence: TGTGCCAGCAGCGTAGAAAGGGGACAGGGATTTGGTGAAGCTTTCTTT. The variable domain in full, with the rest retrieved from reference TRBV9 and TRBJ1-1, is DSGVTQTPKHLITATGQRVTLRCSPRSGDLSVYWYQQSLDQGLQFLIQYYNGEERAKGNILERFSAQQFPDLHSELNLSSLELGDSALYFCASSVERGQGFGEAFFGQGTRLTVV.

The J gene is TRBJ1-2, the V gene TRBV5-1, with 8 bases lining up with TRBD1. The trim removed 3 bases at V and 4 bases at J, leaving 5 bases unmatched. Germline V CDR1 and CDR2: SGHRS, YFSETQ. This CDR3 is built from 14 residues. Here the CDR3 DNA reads TGCGCCAGCAGCTCGACAGGGGTTCCCTATGGCTACACCTTC. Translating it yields CASSSTGVPYGYTF. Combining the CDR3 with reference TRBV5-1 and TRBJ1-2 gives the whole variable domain KAGVTQTPRYLIKTRGQQVTLSCSPISGHRSVSWYQQTPGQGLQFLFEYFSETQRNKGNFPGRFSGRQFSNSRSEMNVSTLELGDSALYLCASSSTGVPYGYTFGSGTRLTVV.

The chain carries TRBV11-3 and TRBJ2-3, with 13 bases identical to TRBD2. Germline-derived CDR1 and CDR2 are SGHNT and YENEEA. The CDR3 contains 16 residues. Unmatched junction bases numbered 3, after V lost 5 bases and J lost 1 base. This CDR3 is CASSPGLAGGTDTQYF. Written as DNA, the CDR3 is TGTGCCAGCAGCCCAGGACTAGCGGGGGGCACAGATACGCAGTATTTT.

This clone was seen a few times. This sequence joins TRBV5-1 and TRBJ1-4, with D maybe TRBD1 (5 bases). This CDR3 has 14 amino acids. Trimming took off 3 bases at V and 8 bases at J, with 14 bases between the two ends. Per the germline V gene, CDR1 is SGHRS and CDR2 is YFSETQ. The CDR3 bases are TGCGCCAGCAGCTCGGGCGGGGGAGGAGAAAAACTGTTTTTT. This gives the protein CASSSGGGGEKLFF.

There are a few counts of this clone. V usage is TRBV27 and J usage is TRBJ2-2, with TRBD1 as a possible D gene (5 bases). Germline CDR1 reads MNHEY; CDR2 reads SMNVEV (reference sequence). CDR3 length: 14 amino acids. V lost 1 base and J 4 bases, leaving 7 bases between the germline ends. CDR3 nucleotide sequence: TGTGCCAGCAGTTTATATGGGGCCACCGGGGAGCTGTTTTTT. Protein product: CASSLYGATGELFF.

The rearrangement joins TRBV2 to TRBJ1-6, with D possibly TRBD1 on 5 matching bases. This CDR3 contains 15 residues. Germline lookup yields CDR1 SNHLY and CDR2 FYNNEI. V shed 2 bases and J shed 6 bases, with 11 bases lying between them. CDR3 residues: CASSEWGQTNSPLHF. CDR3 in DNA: TGTGCCAGCAGTGAATGGGGCCAGACTAATTCACCCCTCCACTTT.

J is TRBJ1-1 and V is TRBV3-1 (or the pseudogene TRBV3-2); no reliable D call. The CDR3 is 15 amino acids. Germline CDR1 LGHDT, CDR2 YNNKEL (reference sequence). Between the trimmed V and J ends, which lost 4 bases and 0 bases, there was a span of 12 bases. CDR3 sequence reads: CASSRQASVNTEAFF. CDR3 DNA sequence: TGTGCCAGCAGCCGCCAAGCGAGCGTGAACACTGAAGCTTTCTTT.